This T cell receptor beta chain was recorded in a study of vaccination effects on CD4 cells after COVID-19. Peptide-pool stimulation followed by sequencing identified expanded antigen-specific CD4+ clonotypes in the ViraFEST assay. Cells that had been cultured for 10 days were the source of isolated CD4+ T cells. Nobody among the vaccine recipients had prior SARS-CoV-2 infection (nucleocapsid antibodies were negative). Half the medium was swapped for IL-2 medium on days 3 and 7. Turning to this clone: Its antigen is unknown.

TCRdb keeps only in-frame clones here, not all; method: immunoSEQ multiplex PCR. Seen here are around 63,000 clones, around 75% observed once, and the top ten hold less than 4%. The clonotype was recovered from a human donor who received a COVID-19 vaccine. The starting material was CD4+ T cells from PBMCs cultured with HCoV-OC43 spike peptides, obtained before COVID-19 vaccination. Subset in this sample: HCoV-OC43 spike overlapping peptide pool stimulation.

The CDR3 DNA follows: TGCGCCAGCAGCTTGGACGGTCGCGGGGCTGGGGCCAACGTCCTGACTTTC. Translating it yields CASSLDGRGAGANVLTF. The chain recombines TRBV5-1 with TRBJ2-6; tentatively, D is TRBD2 (6 bases). Per germline, CDR1 SGHRS and CDR2 YFSETQ. Trimming stripped 0 bases from V and 2 bases from J, with 12 bases between. The CDR3 has 17 residues.